The clone carrying this T cell receptor (beta chain) has at least ten counts. Its antigen is as yet unknown. The source of the sample is a study of T cells in Graves' hyperthyroidism and ophthalmopathy. Findings and limits, study-wide: Most thyroid clonotypes with frequency above 0.001 were detected in blood.

Amplified TCR beta CDR3 regions came from RNA transcripts. A first-round RT-PCR of the TCR CDR3 used the HTBI primer set. MiXCR, applied by TCRdb to the multiplex PCR reads, yields one record per CDR3 protein. This table has 93,000 or so distinct CDR3 sequences, approximately 50% appearing once. Graves' hyperthyroidism qualified as stable when ophthalmopathy did not progress within 18 months. Uncontrolled infection, other autoimmune disease, pregnancy or lactation barred patients from enrollment. Using more than 7.5 ml of fresh peripheral blood, PBMCs were prepared. This CDR3 is built from 10 residues. V was shortened by 7 bases and J by 4 bases, with 3 bases between the two germline ends. Germline CDR1 and CDR2: ENHRY and SYGVKD.

The clonotype comes from a man in his forties with Graves' hyperthyroidism. The J gene is TRBJ2-3, the V gene TRBV10-3, with unresolved D. Sequenced material: blood. CDR3 sequence (DNA): TGTGCCATCAAGTCAGATACGCAGTATTTT. Its translation: CAIKSDTQYF.